Sequencing of this TCR beta chain was carried out in a study of blood T cells in healthy people across ages. The overall study: Template switching recovered approximately one barcoded beta molecule for every two T cells. Overall study findings and caveats: Correlation between TCR beta diversity and naive T cell percentage was strong.

The second PCR ran roughly 6 to 11 cycles with a sample-barcoded 5' primer and J-beta primers. The template-switch adaptor was a 5' adaptor with 12 random nucleotides. It tagged each cDNA molecule. TCRdb reanalysed the 5' RACE reads using MiXCR and keeps one entry per CDR3 protein. The sample contains some 1.5 million distinct CDR3 sequences, about 42% of which appear only once. Each donor was a healthy Caucasian individual from Russia, aged roughly 6 to 100. Points on this clonotype: Its antigen is not known.

The sequence came from a woman aged 18-35 years in good health. The sequenced sample consisted of blood.

DNA of the CDR3: TGCGCCAGCAGCCCTAACAGGTGGACTAACTATGGCTACACCTTC. Translating it yields CASSPNRWTNYGYTF. V is TRBV4-1 and J is TRBJ1-2, with D possibly being TRBD1 (5 bases). This CDR3 contains 15 residues. CDR1 and CDR2 from the germline V gene are MGHRA and YSYEKL. The V end was cut by 4 bases, the J end by 0 bases, with 12 bases between.